The 8 T cell receptor beta chains reported below all come from one sample, sequenced in a study of shared clonotypes between healthy human individuals. TCRdb keeps only in-frame clones here, not all; method: immunoSEQ multiplex PCR. In the table there are approximately 2.1 million clones, approximately 93% of which are singletons. Source material: naive CD4+ T cells from PBMCs. Noted subset: CD45RA+ positively selected. Every receptor here comes from a young man in good health. Some clones in this sample may be carry-over from other donors' samples.

This clone was detected only a few times. The V call is TRBV30, the J call TRBJ1-1, with D perhaps TRBD1 (5 bases). The length of the CDR3 is 14 residues. Trimming took 3 bases from V and 8 from J, leaving 19 bases between them. Germline CDR1 GTSNPN, CDR2 SVGIG (reference sequence). The CDR3 spells CAWRPLQAPGEAFF. The CDR3 nucleotides read TGTGCCTGGAGGCCGTTACAGGCCCCCGGCGAAGCTTTCTTT.

The V call is TRBV11-2, the J call TRBJ2-7; 10 bases match TRBD2. The ends lost 4 bases at V and 4 bases at J; junction bases unmatched: 7. Per the germline V gene, CDR1 is SGHAT and CDR2 is FQNNGV. The CDR3 has 15 amino acids. The DNA of the CDR3 is TGTGCCAGCAGCTCCACTAGCGGGAACGAGTACGAGCAGTACTTC. Translated: CASSSTSGNEYEQYF.

The chain joins TRBV7-2 to TRBJ1-2, with 10 bases aligning to TRBD1. The CDR3 loop spans 15 amino acids. V lost 4 bases and J lost 3; bases outside the gene matches: 5. Germline-derived CDR1 and CDR2 are SGHTA and FQGNSA. The DNA for the CDR3 is TGTGCCAGCAGCTACACCGGGACAGGGGACTATGGCTACACCTTC. Residues: CASSYTGTGDYGYTF.

The chain uses TRBV6-1 and TRBJ1-1; TRBD1 agrees at 8 bases. V lost 6 bases, J lost 13 bases, and 13 bases stayed unmatched. This CDR3 is built from 13 residues. Germline CDR1 is MNHNS and CDR2 is SASEGT. The CDR3 DNA reads as TGTGCCAGCAGCCCTGGACAGGGTCATAAGGGTTTCTTT. This sequence encodes CASSPGQGHKGFF.

The J gene is TRBJ2-7, the V gene TRBV10-3; TRBD1 matches 11 bases. J lost 6 bases, V lost 10 bases, and 8 bases had no gene match. The CDR3 is 13 amino acids. In germline, CDR1 is ENHRY, CDR2 SYGVKD. The CDR3 coding sequence is TGTGCCACCCCCGGGACAGGGGGTATCGAGCAGTACTTC. It specifies CATPGTGGIEQYF.

V usage is TRBV10-1 and J usage is TRBJ2-7; D remains ambiguous. Trimming left V 7 bases short and J 1 base short, with 17 bases between. The germline V gene has CDR1 WNHNN and CDR2 SYGVQD (reference sequence). The CDR3 contains 15 residues. CDR3 amino acids: CASTGSLKNSYEQYF. CDR3 bases: TGCGCCAGCACTGGCAGCCTGAAAAATTCCTACGAGCAGTACTTC.

As concerns this clone: Other DNA sequences from this sample encode an identical CDR3 as well. The rearrangement uses TRBV28 and TRBJ2-3, with D uncertain. The V end lost 2 bases, the J end lost 4 bases, and 4 bases lay between the germline ends. The V gene's germline CDR1 is MDHEN and CDR2 SYDVKM. There are 12 residues in the CDR3. CDR3 nucleotides: TGTGCCAGCAGTTTAGGCGCAGATACGCAGTATTTT. Protein sequence: CASSLGADTQYF.

The chain links TRBV19 to TRBJ2-6; the D is unclear. The germline CDR1 and CDR2 sequences are LNHDA and SQIVND (reference sequence). With 5 bases removed from V and 0 bases from J, the gap between germline ends came to 11 bases. The CDR3 length is 16 residues. CDR3 DNA sequence: TGTGCCAGTAGTGTCGACGTTGGCTCTGGGGCCAACGTCCTGACTTTC. Amino acids: CASSVDVGSGANVLTF.